This T cell receptor (beta chain) was sequenced during a study of shared clonotypes between healthy human individuals (dated by TCRdb to 2018 to 2021). Some background on the complete study: Three men and two women, aged 18 to 49 years, made up the cohort. Blood TCR repertoires of five healthy adults were deeply sequenced to estimate repertoire size and the extent of clonotype sharing between individuals. For each donor, CD4 naive and CD4 memory were each run on three plates, CD8 naive on two plates, and CD8 memory on one plate. Libraries were prepared and TCR repertoires were sequenced by different laboratories using diverse techniques, in order to increase sequencing depth and limit assay-specific biases. Each donor's leukapheresis produced roughly between roughly 0.85 and 10 billion PBMCs.

V and J are truncated by 8 bases and 1 base respectively, leaving an intervening sequence of 15 bases. Including the terminal cysteine and phenylalanine, the CDR3 comprises 15 residues. The DNA shown is the 45-base CDR3, in frame from base 1. Looking up the germline V gene yields CDR1 MNHNS and CDR2 SASEGT. The donors were healthy, HIV-negative adults with no recently reported acute infections or vaccinations. All donors were Caucasian adults living in Nashville, Tennessee, USA. CD8 memory samples were composed of magnetically selected CD45RO+ cells combined with CCR7-negative CD45RA+ effector memory (TemRA) cells. After blood collection by leukapheresis, PBMCs were isolated using Ficoll-Histopaque density gradient centrifugation and then cryopreserved in the vapor phase of liquid nitrogen. Purity and quantity of every magnetically sorted T cell population were checked by analytical flow cytometry. Each sorted fraction had its genomic DNA isolated and then quantified by UV absorbance on a Nanodrop 2000c.

Note on this clone: There is no known antigen for this receptor. The sample holds no much larger clone one base away, and base qualities are not on file.

Using the deep immunoSEQ assay, multiplex PCR amplified TCR CDR3 regions from genomic DNA. Genomic DNA extracted from each cell subset was distributed evenly over all wells of several immunoSEQ 96-well plates, and each plate served as one replicate. For sorted subsets, about 200 ng genomic DNA, equal to 30,000 or so T cell genomes, was loaded into each replicate PCR. The purified libraries were quantified using a Qubit 3.0 fluorometer, sized with a Bioanalyzer 2100, and then quantified again using the KAPA Library Quantification kit. Every immunoSEQ 96-well plate was sequenced on a dedicated single-read 150-cycle Illumina NextSeq 550 flow cell. For the original study's pipeline: Because the immunoSEQ output held only junctional sequences and lacked quality scores, the filtering could not match the filtering applied to full-length reads. Sequences were annotated with PyIR, a Python wrapper for IgBLAST v1.9, using IMGT germline references to assign V/J genes and CDR3. Any read was removed if the V/J assignment was weak (E-value above 1e-6), the CDR3 was missing, or the read contained stop codons, out-of-frame junctions, or ambiguous translated residues. V3J clonotypes were defined as sequences sharing an identical inferred V gene, J gene, and CDR3 amino acid sequence. The percentage overlap between two repertoires was calculated by dividing the number of shared unique clonotypes by the size of the smaller repertoire. Richness of each repertoire was evaluated using RTK rarefaction, the Chao1 estimator, and Recon v2.1 estimates of unobserved clonotypes. Generation probabilities for all TCRbeta clonotypes obtained by the gDNA method from a handful of donors were computed using OLGA. The table comes from immuneACCESS by way of TCRdb, which keeps in-frame sequences with V and J called. Part of the clones is missing from these tables; in studies checked, under half for an unresolved V gene and the rest for unknown reasons. D and trimming come from the DNA, and the V and J calls and clone size come from that table. The sample profile shows over 95,000 clones; around 68% of them were found once. Clones ranked in the top ten supply about 22% of the sample.

The investigation overall reported the following: Larger estimated clonotype richness was generally found for naive subsets than for memory subsets. Because the study included only a small number of donors, the genetic and exposure-history diversity represented was limited. Sampling was limited to blood, and TCR repertoires in tissue likely differ from TCR repertoires in blood. Across a few donors, around 5% of naive CD4, approximately 3.6% of naive CD8, 2.3% of memory CD4, and under 0.45% of memory CD8 clonotypes were shared. Based on pairwise subsampling, the degree of clonotype sharing among donors was expected to be affected by sequencing depth. Even with the large sequencing depth, rarefaction of the sorted-subset datasets indicated that sequencing was incomplete. Compared with non-shared clonotypes, clonotypes shared by all four sorted-subset donors had higher generation probabilities.

The clonotype originates from a woman in her twenties or thirties in good health. Sequences were obtained from memory CD8+ T cells sorted from blood. The cell subset or site label, read with the paper, signifies: CD45RO+ cells pooled with CCR7-negative TemRA cells. The sequence joins TRBV6-1 to TRBJ1-3, with no confident D gene call. The encoded CDR3 is CASDPEASSGNTIYF. The DNA is as follows: TGTGCCAGCGACCCTGAGGCGTCTTCTGGAAACACCATATATTTT.